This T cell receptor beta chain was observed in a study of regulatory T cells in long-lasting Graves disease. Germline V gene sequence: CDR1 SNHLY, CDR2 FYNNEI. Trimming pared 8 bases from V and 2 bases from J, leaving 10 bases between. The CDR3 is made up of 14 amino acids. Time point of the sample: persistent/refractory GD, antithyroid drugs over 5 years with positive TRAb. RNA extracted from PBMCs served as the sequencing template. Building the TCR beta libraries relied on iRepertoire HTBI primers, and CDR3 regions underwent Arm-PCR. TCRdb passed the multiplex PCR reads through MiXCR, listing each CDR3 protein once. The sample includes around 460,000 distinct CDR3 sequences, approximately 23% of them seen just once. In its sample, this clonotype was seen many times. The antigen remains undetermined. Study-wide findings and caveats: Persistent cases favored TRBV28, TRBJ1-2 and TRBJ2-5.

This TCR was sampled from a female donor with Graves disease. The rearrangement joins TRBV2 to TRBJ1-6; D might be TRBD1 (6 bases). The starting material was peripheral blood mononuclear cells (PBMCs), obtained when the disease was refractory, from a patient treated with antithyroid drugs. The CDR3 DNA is TGTGCCAGCTGGGGGGGCGCCTATAATTCACCCCTCCACTTT. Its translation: CASWGGAYNSPLHF.